This T cell receptor (beta chain) was obtained from a study of blood T cell repertoires in COVID-19. At the level of the study: Acute-phase and convalescent COVID-19 samples originated in the United States, Italy and Spain.

Repertoires were generated with immunoSEQ multiplex PCR, while TCRdb's copy carries only in-frame clones and drops some. Of about 430,000 clones in the sample, 70% to 90% are singletons; the top ten hold approximately 1.5%. Assignments of participants to cohorts depended upon their own reported clinical history. A COVID-19 case had been met by exposed participants during the 2 weeks before study entry. CDR1 is MNHEY and CDR2 is SMNVEV in the germline V gene (reference sequence). Germline trimming cut 3 bases from V and 8 bases from J; bases unmatched to any gene: 5. CDR3 length equals 13 residues. The sample comprised PBMCs or T cells enriched from blood (not recorded which). The genes are TRBV27 and TRBJ1-2, with 8 positions matching TRBD1. The sequence derives from a young woman who had been exposed to COVID-19. The CDR3 sequence: CASSFGTGGGYTF. The CDR3, as DNA: TGTGCCAGCAGTTTTGGGACAGGAGGGGGCTACACCTTC.